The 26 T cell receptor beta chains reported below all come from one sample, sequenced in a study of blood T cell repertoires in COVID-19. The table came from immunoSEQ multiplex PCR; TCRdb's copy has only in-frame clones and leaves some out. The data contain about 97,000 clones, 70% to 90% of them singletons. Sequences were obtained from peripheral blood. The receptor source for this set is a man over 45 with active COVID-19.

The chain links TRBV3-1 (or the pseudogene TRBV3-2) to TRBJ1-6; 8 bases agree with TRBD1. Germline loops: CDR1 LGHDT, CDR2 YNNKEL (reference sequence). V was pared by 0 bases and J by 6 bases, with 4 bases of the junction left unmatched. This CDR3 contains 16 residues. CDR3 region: CASSQDLGQANSPLHF. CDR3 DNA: TGTGCCAGCAGCCAAGATTTGGGACAGGCTAATTCACCCCTCCACTTT.

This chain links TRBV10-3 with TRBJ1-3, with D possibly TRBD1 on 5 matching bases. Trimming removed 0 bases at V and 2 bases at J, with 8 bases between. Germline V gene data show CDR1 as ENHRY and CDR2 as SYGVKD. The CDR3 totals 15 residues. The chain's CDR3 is CAISESTTAGNTIYF. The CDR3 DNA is TGTGCCATCAGTGAGTCGACGACAGCTGGAAACACCATATATTTT.

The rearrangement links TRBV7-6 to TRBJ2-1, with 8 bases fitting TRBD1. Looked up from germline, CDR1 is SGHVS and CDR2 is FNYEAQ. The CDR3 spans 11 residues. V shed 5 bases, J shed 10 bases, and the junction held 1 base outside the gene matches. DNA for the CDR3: TGTGCCAGCAGCCGGACAGGGGAGCAGTTCTTC. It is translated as CASSRTGEQFF.

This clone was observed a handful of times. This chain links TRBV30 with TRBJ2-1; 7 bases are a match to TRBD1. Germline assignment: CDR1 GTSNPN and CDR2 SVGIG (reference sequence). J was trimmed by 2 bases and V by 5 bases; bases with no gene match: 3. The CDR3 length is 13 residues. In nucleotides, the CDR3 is TGTGCCTGGGGTCAGGGGGCCTACAATGAGCAGTTCTTC. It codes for CAWGQGAYNEQFF.

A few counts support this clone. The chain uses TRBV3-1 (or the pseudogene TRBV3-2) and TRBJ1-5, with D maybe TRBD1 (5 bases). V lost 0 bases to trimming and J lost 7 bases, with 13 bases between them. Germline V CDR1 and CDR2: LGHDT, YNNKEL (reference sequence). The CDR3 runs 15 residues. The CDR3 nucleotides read TGTGCCAGCAGCCAAGATGGTGGAGGGGCCCAGCCCCAGCATTTT. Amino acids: CASSQDGGGAQPQHF.

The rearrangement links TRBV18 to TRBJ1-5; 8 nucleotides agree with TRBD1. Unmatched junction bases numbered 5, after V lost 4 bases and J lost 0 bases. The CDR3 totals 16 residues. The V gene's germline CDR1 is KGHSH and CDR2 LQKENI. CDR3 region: CASSRQGRGSNQPQHF. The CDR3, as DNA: TGTGCCAGCTCACGACAGGGGAGGGGTAGCAATCAGCCCCAGCATTTT.

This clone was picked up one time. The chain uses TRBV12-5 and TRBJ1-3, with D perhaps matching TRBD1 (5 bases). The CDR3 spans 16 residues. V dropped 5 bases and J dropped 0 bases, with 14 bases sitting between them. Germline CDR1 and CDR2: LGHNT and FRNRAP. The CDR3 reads CASGARGGSSGNTIYF. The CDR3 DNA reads TGTGCTAGTGGTGCTCGCGGGGGAAGCTCTGGAAACACCATATATTTT.

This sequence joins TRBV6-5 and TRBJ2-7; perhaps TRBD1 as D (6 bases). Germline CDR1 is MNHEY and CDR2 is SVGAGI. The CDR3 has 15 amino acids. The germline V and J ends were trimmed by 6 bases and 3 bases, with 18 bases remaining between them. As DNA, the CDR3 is TGTGCCAGCAGCCCCCGACGGGACAAGGACTACGAGCAGTACTTC. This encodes CASSPRRDKDYEQYF.

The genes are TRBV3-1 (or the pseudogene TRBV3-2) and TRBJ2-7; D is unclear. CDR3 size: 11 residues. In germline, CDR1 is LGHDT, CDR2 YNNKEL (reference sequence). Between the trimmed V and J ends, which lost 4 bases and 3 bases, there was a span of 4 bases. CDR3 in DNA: TGTGCCAGCAGCCCCAGCTACGAGCAGTACTTC. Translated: CASSPSYEQYF.

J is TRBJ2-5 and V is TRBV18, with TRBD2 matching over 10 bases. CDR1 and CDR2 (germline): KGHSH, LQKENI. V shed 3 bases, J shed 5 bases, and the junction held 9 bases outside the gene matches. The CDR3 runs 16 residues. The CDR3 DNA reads TGTGCCAGCTCACCTGGTATAGCGGGGGGCGCGGAGACCCAGTACTTC. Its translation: CASSPGIAGGAETQYF.

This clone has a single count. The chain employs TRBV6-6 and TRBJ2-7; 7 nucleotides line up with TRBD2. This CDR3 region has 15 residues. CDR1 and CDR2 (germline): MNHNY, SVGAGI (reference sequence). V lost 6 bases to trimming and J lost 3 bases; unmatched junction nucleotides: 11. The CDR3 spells CASSGRAGGYYEQYF. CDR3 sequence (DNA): TGTGCCAGCAGCGGACGAGCCGGGGGGTACTACGAGCAGTACTTC.

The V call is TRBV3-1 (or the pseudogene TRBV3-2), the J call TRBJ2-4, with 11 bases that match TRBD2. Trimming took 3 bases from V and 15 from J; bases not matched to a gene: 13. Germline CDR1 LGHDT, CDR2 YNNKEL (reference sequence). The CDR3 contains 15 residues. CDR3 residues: CASSQLLAGGSELYF. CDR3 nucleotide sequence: TGTGCCAGCAGCCAGCTCCTAGCGGGGGGTTCGGAGCTGTACTTC.

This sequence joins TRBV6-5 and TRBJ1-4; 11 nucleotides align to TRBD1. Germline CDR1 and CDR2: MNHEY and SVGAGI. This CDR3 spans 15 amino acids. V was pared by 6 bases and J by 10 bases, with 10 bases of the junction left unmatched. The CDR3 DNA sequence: TGTGCCAGCAGACCGGGACAGGGGGGAACGGGAAAACTGTTTTTT. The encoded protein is CASRPGQGGTGKLFF.

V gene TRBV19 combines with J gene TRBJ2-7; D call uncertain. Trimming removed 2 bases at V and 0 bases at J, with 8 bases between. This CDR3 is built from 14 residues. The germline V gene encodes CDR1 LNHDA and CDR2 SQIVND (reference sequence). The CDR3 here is CASSIMGPSYEQYF. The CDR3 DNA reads TGTGCCAGTAGTATAATGGGCCCCTCCTACGAGCAGTACTTC.

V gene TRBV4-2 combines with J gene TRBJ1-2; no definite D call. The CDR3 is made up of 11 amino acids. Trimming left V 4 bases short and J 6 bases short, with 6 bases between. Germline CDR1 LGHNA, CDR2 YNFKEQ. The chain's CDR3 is CASSPGDGYTF. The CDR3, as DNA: TGTGCCAGCAGCCCCGGGGATGGCTACACCTTC.

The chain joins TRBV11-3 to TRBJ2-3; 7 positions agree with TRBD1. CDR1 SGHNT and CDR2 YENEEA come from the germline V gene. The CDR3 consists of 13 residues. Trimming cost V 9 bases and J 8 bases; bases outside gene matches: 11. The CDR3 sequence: CARQGTAPCTQYF. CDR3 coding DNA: TGTGCCAGACAGGGGACGGCTCCCTGTACGCAGTATTTT.

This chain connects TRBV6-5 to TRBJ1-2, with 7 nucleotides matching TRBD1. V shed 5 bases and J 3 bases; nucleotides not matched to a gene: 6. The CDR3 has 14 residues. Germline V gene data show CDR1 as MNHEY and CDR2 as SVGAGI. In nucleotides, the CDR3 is TGTGCCAGCAGTCCCATCGACAGGGACTATGGCTACACCTTC. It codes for CASSPIDRDYGYTF.

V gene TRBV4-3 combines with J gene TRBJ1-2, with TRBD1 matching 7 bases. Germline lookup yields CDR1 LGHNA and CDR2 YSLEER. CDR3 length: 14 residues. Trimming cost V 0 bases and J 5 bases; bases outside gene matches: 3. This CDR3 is CASSQDTGAYGYTF. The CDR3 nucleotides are TGCGCCAGCAGCCAAGATACAGGGGCTTATGGCTACACCTTC.

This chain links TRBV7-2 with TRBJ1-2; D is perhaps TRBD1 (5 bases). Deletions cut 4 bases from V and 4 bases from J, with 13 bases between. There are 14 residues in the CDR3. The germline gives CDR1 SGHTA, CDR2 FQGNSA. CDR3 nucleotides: TGTGCCAGCAGCTCAACCACAGGCTCCTATGGCTACACCTTC. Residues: CASSSTTGSYGYTF.

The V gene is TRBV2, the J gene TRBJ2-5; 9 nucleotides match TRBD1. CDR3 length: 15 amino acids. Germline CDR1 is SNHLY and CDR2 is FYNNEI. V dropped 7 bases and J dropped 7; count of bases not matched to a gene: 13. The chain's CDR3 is CASTPWTGAPGTQYF. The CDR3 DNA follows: TGTGCCAGCACCCCCTGGACAGGGGCCCCTGGGACCCAGTACTTC.

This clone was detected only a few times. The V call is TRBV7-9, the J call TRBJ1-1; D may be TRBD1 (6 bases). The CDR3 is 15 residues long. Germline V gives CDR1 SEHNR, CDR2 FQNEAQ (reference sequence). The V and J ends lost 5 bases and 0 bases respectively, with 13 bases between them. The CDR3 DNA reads TGTGCCAGCAGCCACACAGGGAGAATGAACACTGAAGCTTTCTTT. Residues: CASSHTGRMNTEAFF.

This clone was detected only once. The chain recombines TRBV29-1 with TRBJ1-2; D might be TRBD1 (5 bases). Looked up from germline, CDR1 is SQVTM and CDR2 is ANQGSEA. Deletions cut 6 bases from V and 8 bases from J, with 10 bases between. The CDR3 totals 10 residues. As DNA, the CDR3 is TGCAGCGTGGTGGACAAAGGCTACACCTTC. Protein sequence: CSVVDKGYTF.

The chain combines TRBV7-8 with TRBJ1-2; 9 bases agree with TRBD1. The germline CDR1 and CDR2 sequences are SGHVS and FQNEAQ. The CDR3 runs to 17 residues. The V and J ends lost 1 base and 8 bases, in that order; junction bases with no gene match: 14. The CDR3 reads CASSLERVGTGPRGYTF. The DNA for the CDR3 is TGTGCCAGCAGCTTAGAACGGGTGGGGACAGGGCCCCGGGGCTACACCTTC. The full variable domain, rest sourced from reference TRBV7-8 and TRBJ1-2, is GAGVSQSPRYKVAKRGQDVALRCDPISGHVSLFWYQQALGQGPEFLTYFQNEAQLDKSGLPSDRFFAERPEGSVSTLKIQRTQQEDSAVYLCASSLERVGTGPRGYTFGSGTRLTVV.

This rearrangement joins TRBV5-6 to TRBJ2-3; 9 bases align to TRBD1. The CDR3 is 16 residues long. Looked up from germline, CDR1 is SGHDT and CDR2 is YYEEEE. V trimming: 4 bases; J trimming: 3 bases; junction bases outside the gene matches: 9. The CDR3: CASSVRTGARTDTQYF. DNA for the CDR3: TGTGCCAGCAGCGTACGGACAGGGGCAAGGACAGATACGCAGTATTTT.

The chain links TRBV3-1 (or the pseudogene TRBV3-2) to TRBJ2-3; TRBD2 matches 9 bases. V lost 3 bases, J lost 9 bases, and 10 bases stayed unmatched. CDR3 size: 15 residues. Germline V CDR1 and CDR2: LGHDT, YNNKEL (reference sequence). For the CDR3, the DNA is TGTGCCAGCAGCCAGCGGGGGGGCTGGGATAGAACGCAGTATTTT. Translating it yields CASSQRGGWDRTQYF.

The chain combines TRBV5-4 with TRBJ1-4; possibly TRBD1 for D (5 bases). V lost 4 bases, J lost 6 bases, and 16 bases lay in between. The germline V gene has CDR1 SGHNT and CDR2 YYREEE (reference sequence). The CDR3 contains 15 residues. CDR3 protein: CASSVDRTPDEKLFF. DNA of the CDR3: TGTGCCAGCAGCGTCGACAGAACACCGGATGAAAAACTGTTTTTT.